The rows below give T cell receptor beta chains drawn from one sample of a study of OX40 agonist ivuxolimab in advanced cancers. Libraries were prepared by immunoSEQ multiplex PCR; TCRdb keeps only in-frame clonotypes and omits some of them. The sample includes fewer than 85,000 clones, about 90% of them seen just once. The material sequenced was CD4+ or CD8+ T cells sorted from blood, taken in a trial of the OX40 agonist ivuxolimab. These TCRs come from an adult with an advanced solid tumor such as melanoma, head and neck, liver or kidney cancer. The CDR3 runs from the conserved cysteine through the conserved F or W. The order of the fields is D gene, V gene, J gene, clone size, CDR3 DNA, CDR3 protein. D genes are given only for firm matches. Clone size is shown for a subset of rows, as once, few, many or a class of expanded clone.

D gene: .; V gene: TRBV7-9; J gene: TRBJ2-1; clone size: once; CDR3 DNA: TGTGCCAGCAGACCAGCGGACGCTGAGCAGTTCTTC; CDR3 protein: CASRPADAEQFF
D gene: .; V gene: TRBV6-5; J gene: TRBJ1-1; clone size: .; CDR3 DNA: TGTGCCAGCAGTTCTTGGACTGAAGCTTTCTTT; CDR3 protein: CASSSWTEAFF
D gene: .; V gene: TRBV4-3; J gene: TRBJ1-1; clone size: .; CDR3 DNA: TGCGCCAGCAGCCAAGAAGGGGCTTTGAACACTGAAGCTTTCTTT; CDR3 protein: CASSQEGALNTEAFF
D gene: .; V gene: TRBV15; J gene: TRBJ2-1; clone size: .; CDR3 DNA: TGTGCCACCAGCAGAGATCGGAACAATGAGCAGTTCTTC; CDR3 protein: CATSRDRNNEQFF
D gene: .; V gene: TRBV5-8; J gene: TRBJ1-1; clone size: .; CDR3 DNA: TGTGCCAGCAGCTCAGGGGTTCGGTACACTGAAGCTTTCTTT; CDR3 protein: CASSSGVRYTEAFF
D gene: TRBD2; V gene: TRBV11-3; J gene: TRBJ2-3; clone size: .; CDR3 DNA: TGTGCCAGCAGCGTGGGCCCTGGACTAGCGGGCAACACAGATACGCAGTATTTT; CDR3 protein: CASSVGPGLAGNTDTQYF
D gene: TRBD2; V gene: TRBV10-3; J gene: TRBJ2-2; clone size: .; CDR3 DNA: TGTGCCATAAATAGCGGGAGCCCCGGGGAGCTGTTTTTT; CDR3 protein: CAINSGSPGELFF
D gene: TRBD2; V gene: TRBV7-2; J gene: TRBJ2-1; clone size: .; CDR3 DNA: TGTGCCAGCAGCCTCGGACTAGTTTCATACAATGAGCAGTTCTTC; CDR3 protein: CASSLGLVSYNEQFF
D gene: .; V gene: TRBV11-3; J gene: TRBJ2-5; clone size: .; CDR3 DNA: TGTGCCAGCAGCTCGACCCCGCCGGGCGTCCAAGAGACCCAGTACTTC; CDR3 protein: CASSSTPPGVQETQYF
D gene: .; V gene: TRBV7-6; J gene: TRBJ2-1; clone size: .; CDR3 DNA: TGTGCCAGCAGCTTAGCGCGAAATTCCTACAATGAGCAGTTCTTC; CDR3 protein: CASSLARNSYNEQFF
D gene: .; V gene: TRBV6-1; J gene: TRBJ1-5; clone size: .; CDR3 DNA: TGTGCCAGCAGTGAAGCCCAAGTCTCGTCAGCCCAGCATTTT; CDR3 protein: CASSEAQVSSAQHF
D gene: TRBD1; V gene: TRBV19; J gene: TRBJ1-2; clone size: .; CDR3 DNA: TGTGCCAGTTCGGACAGGGACCCGGGAGTTTATGGCTACACCTTC; CDR3 protein: CASSDRDPGVYGYTF
D gene: TRBD1; V gene: TRBV11-3; J gene: TRBJ1-4; clone size: .; CDR3 DNA: TGTGCCAGCAGCCAATTGACAGGGGGGAATGAAAAACTGTTTTTT; CDR3 protein: CASSQLTGGNEKLFF
D gene: .; V gene: TRBV25-1; J gene: TRBJ1-2; clone size: .; CDR3 DNA: TGTGCCAGCAGTGACACAGGGCACTATGGCCACACCTTC; CDR3 protein: CASSDTGHYGHTF
D gene: .; V gene: TRBV27; J gene: TRBJ2-2; clone size: .; CDR3 DNA: TGTGCCAGCAGTCCGTGGACGGGTTTCACCGGGGAGCTGTTTTTT; CDR3 protein: CASSPWTGFTGELFF
D gene: TRBD1; V gene: TRBV18; J gene: TRBJ1-4; clone size: .; CDR3 DNA: TGTGCCAGCTCACCCAGTCAAGGGGGCCAGGATGAAAAACTGTTTTTT; CDR3 protein: CASSPSQGGQDEKLFF
D gene: .; V gene: TRBV29-1; J gene: TRBJ2-2; clone size: .; CDR3 DNA: TGCAGCGTTACCGGGGTGGGGGGAGGCACCGGGGAGCTGTTTTTT; CDR3 protein: CSVTGVGGGTGELFF
D gene: .; V gene: TRBV5-4; J gene: TRBJ2-3; clone size: .; CDR3 DNA: TGTGCCAGCAGCTTGGAGGGGGGATCTAGCACAGATACGCAGTATTTT; CDR3 protein: CASSLEGGSSTDTQYF
D gene: .; V gene: TRBV11-3; J gene: TRBJ1-1; clone size: once; CDR3 DNA: TGTGCCAGCAGCTTTGAGATTAGAGGGGTAGCTTTCTTT; CDR3 protein: CASSFEIRGVAFF
D gene: TRBD1; V gene: TRBV5-4; J gene: TRBJ1-1; clone size: .; CDR3 DNA: TGTGCCAGCAGCATAAAACAGGGGACGACTGAAGCTTTCTTT; CDR3 protein: CASSIKQGTTEAFF
D gene: .; V gene: TRBV7-9; J gene: TRBJ2-7; clone size: once; CDR3 DNA: TGTGCCAGCAGCTTAGGTCTCTCCTACGAGCAGTACTTC; CDR3 protein: CASSLGLSYEQYF
D gene: .; V gene: TRBV2; J gene: TRBJ1-4; clone size: .; CDR3 DNA: TGTGCCAGCACCCCCCTGGGCATTAATGAAAAACTGTTTTTT; CDR3 protein: CASTPLGINEKLFF
D gene: .; V gene: TRBV19; J gene: TRBJ1-1; clone size: .; CDR3 DNA: TGTGCCAGTGGCCGGGGCAGAGACACTGAAGCTTTCTTT; CDR3 protein: CASGRGRDTEAFF
D gene: TRBD1; V gene: TRBV14; J gene: TRBJ1-1; clone size: .; CDR3 DNA: TGTGCCAGCAGCCAAGAGTTGGGACAGGGGGTTCGAGCTTTCTTT; CDR3 protein: CASSQELGQGVRAFF
D gene: TRBD1; V gene: TRBV7-3; J gene: TRBJ2-5; clone size: .; CDR3 DNA: TGTGCCAGCAGCTCGGACAGGGGGTCCGAGACCCAGTACTTC; CDR3 protein: CASSSDRGSETQYF
D gene: .; V gene: TRBV11-1; J gene: TRBJ1-2; clone size: once; CDR3 DNA: TGTGCCAGCAGCACAGGGCCGGGACAAACAAACGGCTACACCTTC; CDR3 protein: CASSTGPGQTNGYTF
D gene: .; V gene: TRBV28; J gene: TRBJ2-1; clone size: .; CDR3 DNA: TGTGCCAGCAGGGGCAGGGGTTACAATGAGCAGTTCTTC; CDR3 protein: CASRGRGYNEQFF
D gene: .; V gene: TRBV19; J gene: TRBJ1-1; clone size: once; CDR3 DNA: TGTGCCAGTAGTATTTCCCGGGGGCGGAACACTGAAGCTTTCTTT; CDR3 protein: CASSISRGRNTEAFF
D gene: .; V gene: TRBV6-1; J gene: TRBJ1-2; clone size: .; CDR3 DNA: TGTGCCAGCAGTCCGGACGGGAACTATGGCTACACCTTC; CDR3 protein: CASSPDGNYGYTF
D gene: .; V gene: TRBV6-5; J gene: TRBJ2-7; clone size: .; CDR3 DNA: TGTGCCAGCAGCCCTAACAGGGCAGACAACGAGCAGTACTTC; CDR3 protein: CASSPNRADNEQYF
D gene: TRBD1; V gene: TRBV19; J gene: TRBJ2-1; clone size: .; CDR3 DNA: TGTGCCAGTAGTCGCGACAGGGAGTTGGGCAATGAGCAGTTCTTC; CDR3 protein: CASSRDRELGNEQFF
D gene: TRBD2; V gene: TRBV7-2; J gene: TRBJ2-1; clone size: .; CDR3 DNA: TGTGCCAGCAGCTTATATCCTAGCGGGAGGGGAAATGAGCAGTTCTTC; CDR3 protein: CASSLYPSGRGNEQFF
D gene: TRBD1; V gene: TRBV7-8; J gene: TRBJ1-2; clone size: .; CDR3 DNA: TGTGCCAGCAGCCCGACAGGGGTCTATGGCTACACCTTC; CDR3 protein: CASSPTGVYGYTF
D gene: .; V gene: TRBV6-6; J gene: TRBJ1-1; clone size: .; CDR3 DNA: TGTGCCAGCAGTTTGGGGGACACTGAAGCTTTCTTT; CDR3 protein: CASSLGDTEAFF
D gene: .; V gene: TRBV7-2; J gene: TRBJ2-3; clone size: .; CDR3 DNA: TGTGCCAGCAGCAACCCTAGCACAGATACGCAGTATTTT; CDR3 protein: CASSNPSTDTQYF
D gene: TRBD1; V gene: TRBV5-1; J gene: TRBJ1-3; clone size: .; CDR3 DNA: TGCGCCAGCAGCTTGTCACAGGGGACTGGAAACACCATATATTTT; CDR3 protein: CASSLSQGTGNTIYF
D gene: TRBD2; V gene: TRBV30; J gene: TRBJ2-3; clone size: .; CDR3 DNA: TGTGCCTGGGAGCGGGAGGGCCCAGGTACGCAGTATTTT; CDR3 protein: CAWEREGPGTQYF
D gene: .; V gene: TRBV4-2; J gene: TRBJ1-2; clone size: once; CDR3 DNA: TGTGCCAGCAGTAATCAGGGTGGATGGGACTATGGCTACACCTTC; CDR3 protein: CASSNQGGWDYGYTF
D gene: .; V gene: TRBV6-1; J gene: TRBJ2-5; clone size: .; CDR3 DNA: TGTGCCAGCAGTGGCCGGGACATATACCAAGAGACCCAGTACTTC; CDR3 protein: CASSGRDIYQETQYF
D gene: .; V gene: TRBV25-1; J gene: TRBJ2-5; clone size: .; CDR3 DNA: TGTGCCAGCAGTGATCTGATTACGTACCAAGAGACCCAGTACTTC; CDR3 protein: CASSDLITYQETQYF
D gene: .; V gene: TRBV6-6; J gene: TRBJ1-2; clone size: once; CDR3 DNA: TGTGCCGTCCAGGACCTGACCTCCGGCTATGGCTACACCTTC; CDR3 protein: CAVQDLTSGYGYTF
D gene: .; V gene: TRBV5-4; J gene: TRBJ2-7; clone size: .; CDR3 DNA: TGTGCCAGCAGCTTGGGTGGGGGTGATAAGTACGAGCAGTACTTC; CDR3 protein: CASSLGGGDKYEQYF
D gene: .; V gene: TRBV9; J gene: TRBJ1-2; clone size: .; CDR3 DNA: TGTGCCAGCAGCGTACATACCCGGCCAACCACCTATGGCTACACCTTC; CDR3 protein: CASSVHTRPTTYGYTF
D gene: TRBD1; V gene: TRBV30; J gene: TRBJ1-2; clone size: .; CDR3 DNA: TGTGCCTGGTATCGGGACAGGCCAAACTATGGCTACACCTTC; CDR3 protein: CAWYRDRPNYGYTF
D gene: .; V gene: TRBV7-2; J gene: TRBJ1-2; clone size: .; CDR3 DNA: TGTGCCAGCAGCCCCCCGGGAGGGTCGAACTATGGCTACACCTTC; CDR3 protein: CASSPPGGSNYGYTF
D gene: .; V gene: TRBV11-1; J gene: TRBJ2-7; clone size: .; CDR3 DNA: TGTGCCAGCAGAAAGTACCTCCGGGACAACCGCTACGAGCAGTACTTC; CDR3 protein: CASRKYLRDNRYEQYF